The sequence of this T cell receptor (beta chain) was determined in a study of T cells in Graves' hyperthyroidism and ophthalmopathy. Overall study findings and caveats: A median roughly six months before onset, the model predicted ophthalmopathy.

Comments on this clonotype: Its antigen is not identified.

The patients, who ranged from 18 to 65 in age, presented with newly diagnosed hyperthyroidism lasting under 2 months. Uncontrolled infection, other autoimmune disease, pregnancy or lactation excluded patients. When hyperthyroidism was first diagnosed, the blood sample was taken, preceding any ophthalmopathy symptoms. TCR beta CDR3 regions were amplified from RNA. TCR CDR3 underwent first-round RT-PCR with the HTBI primer set. Via MiXCR, TCRdb re-called the multiplex PCR reads, giving one row per CDR3 protein. The sample records 370,000 or so distinct CDR3 sequences, approximately 13% being singletons. J gave up 4 bases and V 6 bases, and 5 bases lay outside the gene matches. The CDR3 has 14 residues. Germline V gives CDR1 DFQATT, CDR2 SNEGSKA (reference sequence).

The rearrangement joins TRBV20-1 to TRBJ2-3; 12 nucleotides agree with TRBD2. The TCR originated in a man aged 30-40 years with Graves' hyperthyroidism that later progressed to Graves' ophthalmopathy. The source material was blood. The CDR3 DNA sequence: TGCAGTGCGGCTAGCGGGGGGGGCCCAGATACGCAGTATTTT. Encoded protein: CSAASGGGPDTQYF.